This is a list of T cell receptor beta chains from one sample in a study of blood T cell repertoires in COVID-19. Clones were sequenced by immunoSEQ multiplex PCR, and TCRdb holds only the in-frame ones, with some missing. The sample gives roughly 200,000 clones, roughly 86% of which show up once; 1.5% to 2% is in the top ten. Sequenced input: peripheral blood. The origin of the receptors is a man in his late teens or twenties with active or convalescent COVID-19. CDR3s include the opening cysteine and the closing phenylalanine or tryptophan.

>TRBV11-3|TRBJ1-1
CASSLRENTEAFF
>TRBV7-2|TRBJ2-1
CASSLAWRGGPYNEQFF
>TRBV7-9|TRBJ2-5
CASSTLGTSQETQYF
>TRBV11-2|TRBJ1-2
CASSSDRVTDGYTF
>TRBV6-5|TRBJ1-3
CASRDLGSSGNTIYF
>TRBV30|TRBJ2-5
CAWSFGGGETQYF
>TRBV29-1|TRBJ2-2
CSVGGRGGRPSGELFF
>TRBV13|TRBJ1-2
CASSSDRSPYGYTF
>TRBV30|TRBJ1-1
CAWSIGGLMNTEAFF
>TRBV27|TRBJ2-1
CASSSTGLAVSSSYNEQFF
>TRBV30|TRBJ1-2
CAWYIGYGYTF
>TRBV19|TRBJ1-6
CASSIERLGSYNSPLHF
>TRBV6-2/TRBV6-3|TRBJ2-1
CASSPRGPEQFF
>TRBV2|TRBJ1-5
CASSYSDRLGQPQHF
>TRBV6-5|TRBJ2-7
CASLNRDRGSKQYF
>TRBV11-1|TRBJ2-3
CASSLSSGTQYF
>TRBV20-1|TRBJ2-1
CSARTGDEQFF
>TRBV19|TRBJ2-7
CASSIGTGSYEQYF
>TRBV6-2/TRBV6-3|TRBJ1-5
CASSYSVPAGNQPQHF
>TRBV12-3/TRBV12-4|TRBJ1-2
CASSFTGGLFYTF
>TRBV29-1|TRBJ1-1
CSVEWQGGTEAFF
>TRBV27|TRBJ1-1
CASRSRDRGHAEAEAFF
>TRBV7-9|TRBJ1-1
CASSSGREAEAFF
>TRBV29-1|TRBJ2-2
CSVVLAVDTGELFF
>TRBV18|TRBJ2-7
CASSLRQGFSYEQYF
>TRBV6-6|TRBJ2-7
CASSFGRGGPYEQYF
>TRBV12-3/TRBV12-4|TRBJ1-1
CASSFSDTEAFF